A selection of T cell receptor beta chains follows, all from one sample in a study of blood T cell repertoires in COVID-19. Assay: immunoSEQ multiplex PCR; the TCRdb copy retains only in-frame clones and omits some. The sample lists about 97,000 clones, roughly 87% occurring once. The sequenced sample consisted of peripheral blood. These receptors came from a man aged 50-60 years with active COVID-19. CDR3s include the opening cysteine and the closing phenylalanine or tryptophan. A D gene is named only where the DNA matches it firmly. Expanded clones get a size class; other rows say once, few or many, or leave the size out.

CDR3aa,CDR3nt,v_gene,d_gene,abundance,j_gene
CASSSGYQETQYF,TGTGCCAGCAGTTCGGGGTACCAAGAGACCCAGTACTTC,TRBV6-5,NA,NA,TRBJ2-5
CASSSYRGATDTQYF,TGTGCCAGCAGCTCTTACAGGGGGGCCACAGATACGCAGTATTTT,TRBV7-9,TRBD1,NA,TRBJ2-3
CASSHRAGNTIYF,TGTGCCAGCAGCCACAGGGCTGGAAACACCATATATTTT,TRBV3-1/TRBV3-2,NA,NA,TRBJ1-3
CASSLDGGHDTQYF,TGTGCCAGCAGCTTGGACGGGGGGCACGATACGCAGTATTTT,TRBV5-5,NA,NA,TRBJ2-3
CASLGTSVSGELFF,TGTGCCAGCCTCGGGACTAGCGTTTCCGGGGAGCTGTTTTTT,TRBV25-1,TRBD2,NA,TRBJ2-2
CASTRSRGWSYTF,TGTGCCAGCACGCGGTCGAGGGGGTGGAGCTACACCTTC,TRBV6-5,NA,few,TRBJ1-2
CASPRYEKLFF,TGTGCCAGCCCCCGTTATGAAAAACTGTTTTTT,TRBV11-3,NA,NA,TRBJ1-4
CASSSGQPQPQHF,TGTGCCAGCAGTTCGGGACAGCCTCAGCCCCAGCATTTT,TRBV12-3/TRBV12-4,TRBD1,NA,TRBJ1-5
CTSSQDGGDNEQFF,TGCACCAGCAGCCAAGATGGCGGGGACAATGAGCAGTTCTTC,TRBV1,NA,NA,TRBJ2-1
CASSTTRETQYF,TGTGCCAGTAGTACAACAAGAGAGACCCAGTACTTC,TRBV19,NA,NA,TRBJ2-5
CASSQGTIRTGGQQPQHF,TGCGCCAGCAGCCAAGGGACCATAAGGACAGGGGGACAACAGCCCCAGCATTTT,TRBV4-1,TRBD1,NA,TRBJ1-5
CASTPLPFSGGNTGELFF,TGTGCCAGCACTCCATTACCCTTCAGCGGGGGGAACACCGGGGAGCTGTTTTTT,TRBV27,TRBD2,NA,TRBJ2-2
CASSQEPGHTNSPLHF,TGTGCCAGCAGCCAAGAGCCGGGACATACGAATTCACCCCTCCACTTT,TRBV4-2,NA,many,TRBJ1-6
CASSPQRAYEQYF,TGTGCCAGCTCACCGCAGAGGGCCTACGAGCAGTACTTC,TRBV18,NA,few,TRBJ2-7
CASSLYARGRGYTF,TGTGCCAGCAGCTTGTATGCCAGGGGACGGGGCTACACCTTC,TRBV5-8,NA,NA,TRBJ1-2
CASTSNRRRNTEAFF,TGTGCCAGCACGAGCAATCGTAGGAGAAACACTGAAGCTTTCTTT,TRBV11-2,NA,once,TRBJ1-1
CASSRGQGIAPLHF,TGCGCCAGCAGCCGCGGACAGGGAATCGCACCCCTCCACTTT,TRBV4-3,TRBD1,NA,TRBJ1-6
CASSADWDRTNYGYTF,TGTGCCAGCTCAGCCGACTGGGACAGAACTAACTATGGCTACACCTTC,TRBV18,TRBD1,NA,TRBJ1-2
CASRIPGLASEQYF,TGTGCCAGCAGGATTCCGGGACTAGCAAGCGAGCAGTACTTC,TRBV7-2,TRBD2,NA,TRBJ2-7
CASSFGQGAVAFF,TGTGCCAGCAGTTTTGGGCAGGGGGCTGTTGCTTTCTTT,TRBV27,TRBD1,NA,TRBJ1-1
CASSDRARSSPLHF,TGTGCCAGCAGCGACAGGGCGAGGAGTTCACCCCTCCACTTT,TRBV6-6,TRBD1,NA,TRBJ1-6
CASATGVDTGELFF,TGTGCCAGTGCGACGGGTGTTGACACCGGGGAGCTGTTTTTT,TRBV2,NA,NA,TRBJ2-2
CASSEAWGQYGYTF,TGTGCCAGCAGTGAAGCTTGGGGGCAGTATGGCTACACCTTC,TRBV6-1,NA,NA,TRBJ1-2
CGIGDFNEQFF,TGCGGTATCGGGGATTTCAATGAGCAGTTCTTC,TRBV20-1,NA,NA,TRBJ2-1
CATSDLQGPRGTEAFF,TGTGCCACCAGTGATTTACAGGGCCCCAGAGGCACTGAAGCTTTCTTT,TRBV24-1,NA,NA,TRBJ1-1
CAWSVRGRETQYF,TGTGCCTGGAGTGTCAGGGGCCGAGAGACCCAGTACTTC,TRBV30,NA,NA,TRBJ2-5
CASSYNLAGDYYEQYF,TGTGCCAGCAGTTACAACCTAGCGGGGGACTACTACGAGCAGTACTTC,TRBV6-5,TRBD2,once,TRBJ2-7
CATHVARGAQETQYF,TGTGCCACCCACGTGGCGCGGGGGGCCCAAGAGACCCAGTACTTC,TRBV24-1,TRBD2,NA,TRBJ2-5
CASSVSLGATGELFF,TGTGCCAGCAGCGTCTCCCTAGGGGCCACCGGGGAGCTGTTTTTT,TRBV9,NA,NA,TRBJ2-2
CASSYDTYEQYF,TGTGCCAGCAGTTACGACACCTACGAGCAGTACTTC,TRBV12-3/TRBV12-4,NA,NA,TRBJ2-7
CASTPGRGSGNTIYF,TGTGCCAGCACTCCCGGTCGAGGTTCTGGAAACACCATATATTTT,TRBV6-5,NA,NA,TRBJ1-3
CASSPSQGLANQPQHF,TGTGCCAGCAGCCCTTCCCAGGGATTGGCCAATCAGCCCCAGCATTTT,TRBV6-6,NA,NA,TRBJ1-5
CAISESGTGGGELFF,TGTGCCATCAGTGAGTCGGGGACAGGAGGCGGGGAGCTGTTTTTT,TRBV10-3,TRBD1,NA,TRBJ2-2
CASSYSGPGLAGGPSYEQYF,TGTGCCAGCAGTTACTCGGGTCCGGGACTAGCGGGGGGGCCCTCCTACGAGCAGTACTTC,TRBV6-2/TRBV6-3,TRBD2,NA,TRBJ2-7
CASSNRRGSTNEKLFF,TGTGCCAGCAGCAATAGGCGGGGCTCAACTAATGAAAAACTGTTTTTT,TRBV14,NA,once,TRBJ1-4
CASSLTGDKSYNSPLHF,TGTGCCAGCTCACTAACAGGGGATAAGTCCTATAATTCACCCCTCCACTTT,TRBV18,TRBD1,NA,TRBJ1-6
CASSFILGHEQFF,TGTGCCAGCAGTTTTATCCTAGGACACGAGCAGTTCTTC,TRBV12-3/TRBV12-4,NA,few,TRBJ2-1
CASHKQGASGYTF,TGTGCCAGCCACAAACAGGGGGCGTCGGGCTACACCTTC,TRBV6-5,TRBD1,NA,TRBJ1-2
CASSLGSEETQYF,TGTGCCAGCAGCTTAGGAAGTGAGGAGACCCAGTACTTC,TRBV7-2,NA,NA,TRBJ2-5
CASGGGYEQYF,TGTGCCAGCGGGGGGGGCTACGAGCAGTACTTC,TRBV25-1,TRBD2,NA,TRBJ2-7